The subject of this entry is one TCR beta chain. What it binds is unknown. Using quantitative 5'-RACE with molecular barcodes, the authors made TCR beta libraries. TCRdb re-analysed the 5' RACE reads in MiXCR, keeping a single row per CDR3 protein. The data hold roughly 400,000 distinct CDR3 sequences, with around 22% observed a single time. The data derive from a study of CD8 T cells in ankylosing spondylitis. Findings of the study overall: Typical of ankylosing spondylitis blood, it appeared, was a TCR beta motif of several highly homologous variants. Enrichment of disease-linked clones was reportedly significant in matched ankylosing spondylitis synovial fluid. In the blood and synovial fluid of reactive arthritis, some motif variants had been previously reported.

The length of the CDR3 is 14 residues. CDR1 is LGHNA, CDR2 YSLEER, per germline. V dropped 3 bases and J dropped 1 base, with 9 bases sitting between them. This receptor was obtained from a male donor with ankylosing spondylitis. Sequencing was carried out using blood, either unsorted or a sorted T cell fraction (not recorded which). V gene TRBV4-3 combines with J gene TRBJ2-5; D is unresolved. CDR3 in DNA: TGCGCCAGCAGCCACGAATGGGGCCAAGAGACCCAGTACTTC. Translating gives CASSHEWGQETQYF.